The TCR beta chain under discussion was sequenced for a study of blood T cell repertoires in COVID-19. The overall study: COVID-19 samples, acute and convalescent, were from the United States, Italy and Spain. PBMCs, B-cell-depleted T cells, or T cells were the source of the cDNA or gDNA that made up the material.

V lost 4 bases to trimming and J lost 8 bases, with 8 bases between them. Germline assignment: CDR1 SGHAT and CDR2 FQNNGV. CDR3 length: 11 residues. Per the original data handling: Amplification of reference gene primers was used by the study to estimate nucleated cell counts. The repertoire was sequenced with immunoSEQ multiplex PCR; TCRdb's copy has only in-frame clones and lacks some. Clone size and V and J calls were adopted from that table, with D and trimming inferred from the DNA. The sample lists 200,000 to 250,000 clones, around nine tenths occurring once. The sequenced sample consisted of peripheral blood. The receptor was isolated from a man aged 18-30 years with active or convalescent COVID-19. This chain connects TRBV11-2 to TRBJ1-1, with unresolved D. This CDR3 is CASSSGVEAFF. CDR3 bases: TGTGCCAGCAGCTCCGGTGTAGAAGCTTTCTTT. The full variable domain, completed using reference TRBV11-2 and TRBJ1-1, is EAGVAQSPRYKIIEKRQSVAFWCNPISGHATLYWYQQILGQGPKLLIQFQNNGVVDDSQLPKDRFSAERLKGVDSTLKIQPAKLEDSAVYLCASSSGVEAFFGQGTRLTVV.